Following are 3 T cell receptor beta chains from one sample sequenced in a study of blood T cell repertoires in COVID-19. Only in-frame clones appear in the TCRdb table, and some are missing; sequencing was by immunoSEQ multiplex PCR. The table includes more than 350,000 clones, roughly 90% detected once. Material: peripheral blood. These receptors all come from a woman in her thirties with COVID-19, enrolled during active disease.

This sequence joins TRBV3-1 (or the pseudogene TRBV3-2) and TRBJ1-2, with no clear D. CDR1 is LGHDT, CDR2 YNNKEL, per germline (reference sequence). V lost 4 bases, J lost 4 bases, and 13 bases lay in between. This CDR3 spans 14 amino acids. The CDR3 DNA is TGTGCCAGCAGCCGAGAAATTTCGGGCTATGGCTACACCTTC. This translates into CASSREISGYGYTF.

This chain links TRBV7-2 with TRBJ1-1; D might be TRBD1 (6 bases). The V gene's germline CDR1 is SGHTA and CDR2 FQGNSA. This CDR3 contains 14 residues. Trimming shortened V by 7 bases and J by 4 bases, and 16 bases separated the two germline ends. Written as DNA, the CDR3 is TGTGCCAGCATGCTACAGGGTCGGGGCACTGAAGCTTTCTTT. Protein product: CASMLQGRGTEAFF. Drawing the rest from reference TRBV7-2 and TRBJ1-1, the complete variable domain is GAGVSQSPSNKVTEKGKDVELRCDPISGHTALYWYRQSLGQGLEFLIYFQGNSAPDKSGLPSDRFSAERTGGSVSTLTIQRTQQEDSAVYLCASMLQGRGTEAFFGQGTRLTVV.

This clone was seen once. The V gene is TRBV27, the J gene TRBJ2-1; 10 bases are shared with TRBD2. The length of the CDR3 is 17 residues. Germline V gives CDR1 MNHEY, CDR2 SMNVEV (reference sequence). Trimming cost V 5 bases and J 2 bases; bases outside gene matches: 9. CDR3 residues: CASSILSGGPTYNEQFF. CDR3 DNA: TGTGCCAGCAGTATCCTTAGCGGGGGGCCGACCTACAATGAGCAGTTCTTC.